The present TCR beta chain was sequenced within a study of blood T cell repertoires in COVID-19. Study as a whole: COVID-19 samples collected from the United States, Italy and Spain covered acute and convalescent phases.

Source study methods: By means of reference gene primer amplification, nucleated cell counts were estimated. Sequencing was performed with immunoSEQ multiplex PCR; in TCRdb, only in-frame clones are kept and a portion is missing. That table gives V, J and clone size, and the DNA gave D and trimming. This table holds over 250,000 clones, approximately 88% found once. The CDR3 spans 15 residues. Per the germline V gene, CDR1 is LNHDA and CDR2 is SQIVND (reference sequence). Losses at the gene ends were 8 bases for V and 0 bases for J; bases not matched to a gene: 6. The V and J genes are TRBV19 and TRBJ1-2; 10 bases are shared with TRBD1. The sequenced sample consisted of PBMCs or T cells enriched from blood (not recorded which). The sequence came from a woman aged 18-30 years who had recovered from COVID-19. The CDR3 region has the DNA TGTGCCAGTTCCCGGGACAGGGGATCTAACTATGGCTACACCTTC. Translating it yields CASSRDRGSNYGYTF.